The subject of this entry is one T cell receptor (beta chain). The data stem from a study of blood T cell repertoires in COVID-19. Germline CDR1 MGHRA, CDR2 YSYEKL. CDR3 size: 15 residues. V was trimmed by 0 bases and J by 1 base, leaving 6 bases between them. Assay: immunoSEQ multiplex PCR; the TCRdb copy retains only in-frame clones and omits some. The data contain more than 300,000 clones, around 87% of them seen just once; the ten biggest clones take up roughly 6.3%. The clonotype originates from a woman aged 45-65 years with COVID-19, enrolled during active disease. The sequencing sample was made of peripheral blood. This chain links TRBV4-1 with TRBJ2-2, with D unclear. The DNA for the CDR3 is TGCGCCAGCAGCCAAGAAATTCAGAACACCGGGGAGCTGTTTTTT. As protein: CASSQEIQNTGELFF.